This T cell receptor (beta chain) was identified during a study of beta chain features in type 1 diabetes. This clone was recorded a few times. The antigen is not known. V shed 9 bases and J shed 2 bases, with 14 bases lying between them. The CDR3 runs 13 residues. The germline V gene encodes CDR1 MDHEN and CDR2 SYDVKM. Notes on the study in general: Type 1 diabetes patients showed a moderate but significant shortening of TCRB CDR3s in all four CD4+ subsets.

The sequenced template was cDNA made from the entire isolated RNA. Sequencing used immunoSEQ multiplex PCR; TCRdb keeps in-frame clones, though not all of them. The table includes about 620,000 clones, 15% detected once. Sequencing was carried out using naive CD4+ T cells from blood. This clonotype was sampled from a man aged 18 to 29 in good health. The J gene is TRBJ2-7, the V gene TRBV28; D ambiguous. The CDR3 DNA follows: TGTGCCAGTCGTGTTAGCTTTGCCTACGAGCAGTACTTC. Amino acids: CASRVSFAYEQYF.